This T cell receptor (beta chain) comes out of a study of breast tumors, draining lymph nodes, adjacent tissues. Broader study findings: Compared with lymph nodes, tumors were less diverse; compared with nontumor tissue, more. Data fit most tumor T cells coming from lymph node, expanding in tumor.

The CDR3 is made up of 12 amino acids. The germline V gene has CDR1 SNHLY and CDR2 FYNNEI. Trimming took off 11 bases at V and 7 bases at J, with 14 bases between the two ends. The lymph nodes were axillary draining lymph nodes from breast cancer patients. TCRdb called the multiplex PCR reads again in MiXCR, with one record for every CDR3 protein. The sample carries 200,000 to 300,000 distinct CDR3 sequences, under 35% recorded once. About this clonotype itself: Its antigen is not known.

The sequence was collected from a female donor with breast cancer. Some clones in this sample may be carry-over from other donors' samples. The chain is built from TRBV2 and TRBJ1-4; TRBD1 might be the D (6 bases). Source material: axillary lymph node tissue. The CDR3 sequence: CAWDIGSEKLFF. The CDR3 region has the DNA TGTGCCTGGGACATCGGGAGTGAAAAACTGTTTTTT.